These T cell receptor beta chains were read from a single sample in a study of CD8+CD57+ T cells in acquired aplastic anemia. TCRdb recomputed calls from the reads with MiXCR, one row per CDR3 protein. This table has 210,000 or so distinct CDR3 sequences, about half appearing once. Sequenced: sorted CD4+, CD8+, or CD8+CD57+ T cells (not recorded which) from PBMCs. The source of these receptors is a human donor with aplastic anemia. The conserved cysteine and the conserved F or W are not part of the CDR3 here.

>TRBJ2-1|TRBV20-1
SASLANEQF
>TRBJ2-7|TRBV19
ASSGQRVYEQY
>TRBJ2-7|TRBV5-1
ASSLGRGDGELY
>TRBJ2-7|TRBV20-1
SARMGLDHEQY
>.|TRBV14
ASSQDLRAYEQY
>TRBJ2-3|TRBV7-6
ASSPDQQGNTQY
>TRBJ1-2|TRBV19
ASSMYAYGYT
>TRBJ1-6|TRBV5-4
ASRMDGTGGPPLH
>TRBJ1-5|TRBV15
ATSDQDGVYSNQPQH
>TRBJ2-7|TRBV9
ASSPAGQTYEQY
>TRBJ1-2|TRBV7-9
ASSFSTEGGGYT
>TRBJ1-4|TRBV4-1
ASTRRQGATNEKLF
>TRBJ1-2|TRBV25-1
ASSEEGRTYGYT
>TRBJ2-6|TRBV10-1
ASSESLLTEPGANVLT
>TRBJ1-5|TRBV6-1
ASTGHLSNQPQH
>TRBJ1-4|TRBV7-9
ASSLRDRNEKLF
>TRBJ2-2|TRBV19
ASSTGTGRSNGELF
>TRBJ2-5|TRBV11-2
ASSPRTGGATETQY
>TRBJ1-2|TRBV19
ASRQSQRGYGYT
>TRBJ2-5|TRBV6-5
ASSYGSLQETQY
>TRBJ2-7|TRBV15
ATSSATLDEQY
>TRBJ1-4|TRBV2
ASRLGQGGGEKLF
>TRBJ2-7|TRBV2
ASKGWGRSEQY
>TRBJ2-7|TRBV10-3
AISARDTTYEQY
>TRBJ2-7|TRBV2
ASTSGVRYEQY
>TRBJ1-5|TRBV20-1
SATTGAAGQPQH
>TRBJ1-2|TRBV10-1
ASSLAWQAYGYT
>TRBJ2-7|TRBV2
ASRADSSYEQY
>TRBJ2-5|TRBV24-1
ATSELDGGQETQY
>TRBJ2-3|TRBV24-1
ATSDPGRGVDTQY
>TRBJ2-1|TRBV5-1
ASSLGGGDHNEQF
>TRBJ1-1|TRBV9
ASSVTGGDTEAF
>TRBJ2-7|TRBV5-1
ASSQGAGTGYYEQY
>TRBJ2-2|TRBV15
ATSRDRNRAGELF
>TRBJ2-7|TRBV20-1
SARDLPGQGYEQY
>TRBJ2-5|TRBV10-3
ASSSRDRGEMVETQY
>TRBJ2-7|TRBV2
ASTGNHEQY
>TRBJ2-5|TRBV18
ASSQGPGETQY
>TRBJ2-3|TRBV5-1
AGRLAGESTDTQY
>TRBJ2-7|TRBV7-6
ASSPMGNSYEQY
>TRBJ1-1|TRBV19
ASSQQGGTEAF
>TRBJ1-2|TRBV6-5
ASSYSEGPANYGYT
>TRBJ1-2|TRBV19
ASSLEQGPYGYT
>TRBJ1-6|TRBV20-1
SAREGTTGGSPLH
>TRBJ2-7|TRBV2
ASSPKGGYEQY
>TRBJ2-7|TRBV20-1
SARKLAGDSYEQY
>TRBJ1-1|TRBV10-3
AIRLELTNTEAF
>TRBJ2-1|TRBV9
ASSVGLAGFYNEQF
>TRBJ2-1|TRBV24-1
ATSDSGTISYNEQF
>.|TRBV12-3/TRBV12-4
ASSLSSEQF
>TRBJ2-5|TRBV3-1
ASSPRVLAEETQY
>TRBJ2-5|TRBV24-1
ATSTGDGDQETQY
>TRBJ1-1|TRBV24-1
ATSDLPGTGDVVTEAF
>TRBJ1-2|TRBV29-1
SDPGDRDGYT
>TRBJ1-5|TRBV2
ASSESAGGQPQH
>TRBJ2-7|TRBV7-8
ASSSPGDEQY
>TRBJ1-2|TRBV25-1
ASSVSGAGGYT
>TRBJ1-3|TRBV6-1
ASSPGRSSGNTIY